The rows below give T cell receptor beta chains drawn from one sample of a study of radiotherapy plus CTLA-4 blockade in lung cancer. TCRdb's table, derived via immunoSEQ multiplex PCR, lists solely in-frame clones and lacks some. The sample lists some 33,000 clones, roughly 70% occurring once. The sample was peripheral blood, taken from a patient treated with radiotherapy plus ipilimumab. These receptors were obtained from a human donor with non-small cell lung cancer whose response to radiotherapy plus ipilimumab could not be evaluated. Both conserved end residues are part of each CDR3. D genes are given only for firm matches. Clone size is shown for a subset of rows, as once, few, many or a class of expanded clone.

>-|TRBV30|-|TRBJ2-7|15
TGTGCCTGGGGGGGACACGGTCGGACGAACTACGAGCAGTACTTC
CAWGGHGRTNYEQYF
>TRBD2|TRBV18|-|TRBJ2-7|17
TGTGCCAGCTCACGTACAAGGACTAGCGGGAAGACCTACGAGCAGTACTTC
CASSRTRTSGKTYEQYF
>TRBD2|TRBV11-2|-|TRBJ2-3|18
TGTGCCAGCAGCCCTGGCGAGACTAGCGGGTTTTCCGGAGATACGCAGTATTTT
CASSPGETSGFSGDTQYF
>-|TRBV11-2|-|TRBJ2-5|16
TGTGCCAGCAGCTTAGGGGCCTTAGGGGTCCAAGAGACCCAGTACTTC
CASSLGALGVQETQYF
>-|TRBV5-1|-|TRBJ2-7|12
TGCGCCAGCAGCTTGGTCTCTTACGAGCAGTACTTC
CASSLVSYEQYF
>-|TRBV6-1|-|TRBJ1-5|14
TGTGCCAGCAGTGAAACAGGGTCCGTTCAGCCCCAGCATTTT
CASSETGSVQPQHF
>-|TRBV6-5|-|TRBJ2-1|14
TGTGCCAGCAGCACCGCAACTACCTACAATGAGCAGTTCTTC
CASSTATTYNEQFF
>-|TRBV19|-|TRBJ2-1|15
TGTGCCAGTAGTGGACGACTAACCGTTGCCAATGAGCAGTTCTTC
CASSGRLTVANEQFF
>TRBD2|TRBV29-1|-|TRBJ2-7|15
TGCAGCGTTCTGCAACTAGCGGGAGTCCTCTACGAGCAGTACTTC
CSVLQLAGVLYEQYF
>TRBD2|TRBV9|once|TRBJ2-7|15
TGTGCCAGCAGCGTAGCTAGCGGGAGTTTCTACGAGCAGTACTTC
CASSVASGSFYEQYF